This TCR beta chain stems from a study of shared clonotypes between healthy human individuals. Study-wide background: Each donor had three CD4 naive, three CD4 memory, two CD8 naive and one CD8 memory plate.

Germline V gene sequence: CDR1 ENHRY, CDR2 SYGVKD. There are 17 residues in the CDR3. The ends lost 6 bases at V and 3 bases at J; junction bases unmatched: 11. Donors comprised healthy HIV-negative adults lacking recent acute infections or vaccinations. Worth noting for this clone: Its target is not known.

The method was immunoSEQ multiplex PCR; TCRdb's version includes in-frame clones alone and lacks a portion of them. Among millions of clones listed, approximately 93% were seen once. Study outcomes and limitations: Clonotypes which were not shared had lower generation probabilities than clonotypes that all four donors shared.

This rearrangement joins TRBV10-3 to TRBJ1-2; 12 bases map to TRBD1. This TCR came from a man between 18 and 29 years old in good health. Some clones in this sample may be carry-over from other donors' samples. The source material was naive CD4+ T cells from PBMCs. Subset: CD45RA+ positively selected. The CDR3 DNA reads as TGTGCCATCAGGACCGGGACAGGGGGCGCAGATGACTATGGCTACACCTTC. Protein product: CAIRTGTGGADDYGYTF.